This T cell receptor (beta chain) is from a study of cytomegalovirus exposure and HLA in healthy donors (dated by TCRdb to about 2017). Study-level background: According to an earlier analysis of several hundred of the donors, about 179 million T cells yielded roughly 110 million unique TCR beta sequences and about 300 Gb of sequence data. All discovery cohort repertoires had been generated on a single sequencing platform. The study was designed to test whether signatures of past pathogen exposure could be identified by cataloging public T cell receptors. The genetic ancestry cluster associated with self-reported Caucasian donors included over 65% of the 398 genotyped donors. Rather than using new phenotypic data, the later analysis identified candidate immune exposures from TCR beta sequences and from how often those sequences occurred across donors. Using immunosequencing, the study profiled T cell repertoires from approximately 700 subjects and related those repertoires to cytomegalovirus serostatus. A later analysis re-examined previously published TCR beta repertoires from several hundred donors and added high-resolution HLA genotyping to investigate patterns of TCR occurrence. In addition to the first cohort of 650 to 800 subjects, a separate validation cohort of over 90 different subjects was used. In an earlier analysis of roughly 540 of the donors, high-throughput TCR beta sequencing was used to judge whether each TCR beta V gene segment behaved as functional or pseudogenic. An early release that covered approximately 600 HLA-typed donors contained 300 to 350 gigabases of sequencing data and 65 million to 100 million unique TCR sequences. Among about 370 genotyped donors of the cohort, an average of about 240,000 unique TCR beta nucleotide sequences was sequenced per donor, of which 15% to 20% were non-productive. Donor age, sex, ethnicity and CMV serostatus were collected together with the repertoire data. To predict cytomegalovirus infection status, the study brought together high-throughput TCR immunosequencing, statistical association of individual TCRs with disease status, and machine learning. Both class I and class II loci were covered by HLA typing, at four-digit resolution. The number of donors typed differed by locus, with about 629-630 for A, B, C, DRB1 and DQB1, approximately 500 for DQA1, some 570 for DPA1, and 400 to 490 for DPB1. Several DR-DQ haplotypes were treated as single units for association and clustering because of strong linkage in the cohort. A later genetic analysis took genome-wide SNP genotypes for 398 of the 666 donors and used that subset as a discovery cohort. The study at large found these results: In both the original and validation cohorts, the classifier was reported to diagnose cytomegalovirus status with high specificity and sensitivity. A further reported finding was that TCR beta sequences accurately predicted the HLA-A and HLA-B alleles for most subjects in the first cohort. An association between a missense DCLRE1C variant and V-gene and J-gene trimming of TCR beta chains was found in a later genetic analysis and replicated in an independent cohort. When HLA alleles, especially DR and DQ, strongly co-occurred, TCR associations were difficult to assign to individual alleles. In a later analysis, HLA-associated TCR beta chains showed more clonal expansion and lower generation probabilities than non-associated chains that were equally common. Most CMV-associated TCR beta chains appeared to be HLA-restricted in a later analysis, and the HLA associations seemed to be driven largely by CMV exposure. According to a later analysis, TCR association rates differed among HLA loci, with DRB1 alleles showing the most associated TCRs and HLA-C alleles showing the fewest. In a later analysis, several top co-occurrence clusters were reported to appear linked to parvovirus B19, influenza, CMV and Epstein-Barr virus. Linkage disequilibrium might explain the correlated functional status among segregating V segments, but an unknown experimental factor could not be ruled out. Most TCR sequences were observed very rarely across donors, whereas some public TCRs were present in many individuals. HLA typing was unavailable for some donors at each locus, so association tests used only the typed subset. In vitro tests confirmed that a few of the cytomegalovirus-associated TCR beta chains recognize cytomegalovirus antigens. In this cohort, only TCR beta chains were sequenced, and detectable features were limited by the absence of alpha or paired-chain data. A total of 150 to 200 TCR beta chains were listed by the study as associated with cytomegalovirus. A later genetic analysis reported fewer N-insertions in productive TCRs among donors in an Asian-associated ancestry cluster than the approximately 700-donor mean. According to the authors, the approach could potentially be generalized to other disease states and immunological phenotypes. A cluster of highly shared sequence variants was judged likely to represent a technical artifact of the sequencing pipeline. Some IMGT-functional V segments, including TRBV6-2 and TRBV6-3, could not be told apart with the 87-base-pair reads, so those segments were excluded. Specific HLA alleles were associated with some 15,000 TCR beta sequences at a false discovery rate of 0.05 in a later analysis. Because counts were too low, more than 15 rarely observed V segments, including chromosome 9 orphons, were left out of the earlier analysis of 587 of the donors. In an earlier analysis of approximately 590 of the donors, most TCR beta V segments appeared in productive rearrangements about 87% or about 30% of the time, broadly matching IMGT annotations. Presence/absence analyses assumed roughly uniform sequencing depth across donors, an assumption that may not hold. CMV serostatus was the only immune exposure information available for the cohort.

The cohort was made up of 666 healthy bone marrow donors. Cohort members were all nominally healthy when sampled, although unrecorded immune exposures were likely present. The donor tested CMV seronegative and was one of the 352 seronegative cohort members. A peripheral blood sample was collected from each donor, and TCR beta sequencing was performed on peripheral blood mononuclear cells. The Qiagen DNeasy Blood Extraction Kit was used to extract genomic DNA from the blood cell samples. The CDR3 goes from the cysteine to the phenylalanine over 14 residues. The CDR3 DNA has 42 bases and is translated from base 1. Deletion took 11 bases off V and 0 bases off J, with a span of 13 bases between the germline ends. Via the germline V gene, CDR1 is MNHEY and CDR2 SVGAGI. The library came from the immunoSEQ multiplex PCR assay. For the multiplex PCR, a mixture combining 60 forward primers for TCR Vbeta segments and 13 reverse primers for TCR Jbeta segments was used. A multiplex PCR assay on genomic DNA amplified the CDR3 region of rearranged TCR beta genes. Amplified TCR beta libraries were sequenced as 87-base-pair reads on the Illumina HiSeq System. Under the source paper's analysis protocol: A later analysis tallied roughly 78 million unique TCR beta chains across the 700 or so repertoires, and around 10 million of those chains were shared by two or more donors. A nearest-neighbor algorithm error-corrected the raw reads and collapsed the reads into unique sequences, merging closely related sequences to remove PCR and sequencing errors. CDR3 sequences were aligned to IMGT reference sequences to assign V, D and J gene segments. For a sequence to be retained, at least a six-nucleotide match to both a V gene segment and a J gene segment was required. Rearrangements were classified as productive when the CDR3 lacked stop codons and remained in frame with V and J, and all other rearrangements were classified as non-productive. CDR3 was defined by IMGT convention, running from the second conserved V-encoded cysteine to the conserved J-encoded phenylalanine. In an earlier analysis of approximately 500 of the donors, sequences lacking an unambiguous match to a single V gene segment were excluded. An earlier analysis of roughly 590 of the donors called V segments functional above 56.7% productive rearrangements and segregating when the between-donor standard deviation exceeded 5%. A statistical classification framework was developed to diagnose cytomegalovirus status using the catalog of TCR beta chain sequences. A later analysis assigned V and J genes by comparing TCR nucleotide sequences with IMGT/GENE-DB human TR gene sequences. Using the TCRdist pipeline, a later analysis assigned CDR3 sequences along with most-parsimonious VDJ recombination scenarios. A later analysis defined each TCR beta chain by its CDR3 amino acid sequence plus V-gene family, and excluded reads lacking a unique V-gene family. A later analysis removed 600 or so highly shared, low-generation-probability nucleotide sequences to deal with suspected cross-contamination and a sequencing artifact. In a later analysis, a clonal expansion index was calculated for each public chain from normalized within-repertoire ranks of inferred template counts. A later analysis computed generation probabilities with a VDJ recombination model fitted to out-of-frame rearrangements, and checked the results against IGoR. In a later analysis, TCR-TCR, TCR-HLA and TCR-CMV co-occurrence was scored with hypergeometric tests, and a repertoire-size bias correction was applied to TCR pairs. To estimate false discovery rates, a later analysis permuted the HLA or CMV assignments 20 times. In a later analysis, co-occurring TCRs were grouped using DBSCAN, and TCRdist sequence similarity was added for clustering within HLA-allele-positive subsets. Repertoires with fewer than 30,000 or more than 120,000 public chains, plus five repertoires with anomalous nucleotide sharing, were excluded from co-occurrence clustering. TCRdb carries this immuneACCESS record with in-frame sequences only. Its versions omit some clonotypes, under half of them owing to an unresolved V gene in the studies checked, with the rest unexplained. D and trimming were read from the DNA, whereas the V and J calls and clone size are those reported in that table. In this sample the table shows more than 140,000 clones, roughly 85% of which occur a single time. In total, the top ten clones hold around 0.7% of the sample.

In this sample, this clone turned up a few times. Its cognate antigen has yet to be identified. No much larger clone exists at a distance of one base, and base qualities are not known. The rearranged chain carries TRBV6-5 and TRBJ1-4; confidence is insufficient to name the D gene. This TCR was recovered from a male donor in good health and CMV-seronegative. The sequencing input was PBMCs. The DNA is TGTGCCTGTGGGCCACTAGCAACTAATGAAAAACTGTTTTTT. Protein translation: CACGPLATNEKLFF.